The clone carrying this TCR beta chain is a singleton in its sample. The antigen is undetermined. Measured with immunoSEQ multiplex PCR; TCRdb has only the in-frame clones, and not every one. The sample shows about 59,000 clones, over 80% of them seen only once. This sample is drawn from a study of a mutant IDH1 vaccine in newly diagnosed glioma. Study information: Sex among treated patients split about 60% male, approximately 40% female; mean age was approximately 40 years. Therapy received beforehand was radiotherapy, temozolomide, or both, with most patients given both.

V lost 0 bases and J lost 10, with 16 bases in between. Germline lookup yields CDR1 MNHEY and CDR2 SVGAGI. The CDR3 covers 16 residues. Time point here: week 47, end of study. Doses of 300 ug of mutant IDH1 20-mer peptide were given with topical imiquimod. Each patient was administered eight vaccinations, scheduled in weeks 1, 3, 5, 7, 11, 15, 19 and 23. Diagnosis in the donors showed new WHO grade 3 or 4 astrocytomas that were IDH1-mutant and ATRX-lost. The chain is built from TRBV6-5 and TRBJ1-6; D is undetermined. The sample consisted of PBMCs, taken from a glioma patient whose treatment included an IDH1 peptide vaccine. The TCR comes from a man aged 30 to 45 with glioma. This CDR3 is CASSYSIGIQLSPLHF. DNA of the CDR3: TGTGCCAGCAGTTACTCGATCGGGATCCAATTATCACCCCTCCACTTT.